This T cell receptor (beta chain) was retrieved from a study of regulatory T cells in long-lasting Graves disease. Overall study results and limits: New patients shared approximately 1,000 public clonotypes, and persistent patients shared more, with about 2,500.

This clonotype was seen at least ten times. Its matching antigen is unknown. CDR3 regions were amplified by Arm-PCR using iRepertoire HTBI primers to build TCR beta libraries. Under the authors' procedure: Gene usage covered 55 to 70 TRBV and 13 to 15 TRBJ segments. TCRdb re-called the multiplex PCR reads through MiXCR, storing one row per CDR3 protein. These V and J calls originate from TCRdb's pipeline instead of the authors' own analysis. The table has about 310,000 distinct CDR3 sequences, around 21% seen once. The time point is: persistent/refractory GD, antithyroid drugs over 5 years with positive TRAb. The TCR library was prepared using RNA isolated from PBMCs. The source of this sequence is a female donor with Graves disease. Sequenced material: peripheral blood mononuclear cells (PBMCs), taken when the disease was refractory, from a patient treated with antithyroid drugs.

CDR3 region: CASSPTSGIQETQYF. The CDR3 bases are TGTGCCAGCAGTCCAACTAGCGGGATACAAGAGACCCAGTACTTC. This chain joins TRBV28 and TRBJ2-5, with TRBD2 identical over 10 bases. Looked up from germline, CDR1 is MDHEN and CDR2 is SYDVKM. CDR3 length: 15 amino acids. V dropped 5 bases and J dropped 2; count of bases not matched to a gene: 5.